One sample yielded the 10 T cell receptor beta chains listed below, sequenced in a study of tumor T cells in aggressive B-cell lymphoma. Data came from immunoSEQ multiplex PCR; TCRdb stores just in-frame clones and leaves some out. The sample yields hundreds of clones, approximately 89% seen once. The sample taken for sequencing was tumor tissue. The origin of the receptors is an adult with diffuse large B cell lymphoma.

V and J are TRBV7-9 and TRBJ1-4; the match to TRBD1 covers 7 bases. The junction had 10 bases not matched to a gene; V was cut back by 5 bases and J by 7 bases. Germline CDR1 and CDR2: SEHNR and FQNEAQ (reference sequence). The CDR3 extends over 15 amino acids. The chain's CDR3 is CASSPTTGTAEKLFF. Written as DNA, the CDR3 is TGTGCCAGCAGCCCGACGACCGGGACAGCTGAAAAACTGTTTTTT. Drawing the rest from reference TRBV7-9 and TRBJ1-4, the complete variable domain is DTGVSQNPRHKITKRGQNVTFRCDPISEHNRLYWYRQTLGQGPEFLTYFQNEAQLEKSRLLSDRFSAERPKGSFSTLEIQRTEQGDSAMYLCASSPTTGTAEKLFFGSGTQLSVL.

The chain employs TRBV7-3 and TRBJ1-2; D remains unclear. The V gene lost 0 bases and the J gene lost 8 bases, with 13 bases spanning the gap. Germline assignment: CDR1 SGHTA and CDR2 FQGTGA. This CDR3 is built from 14 residues. In DNA, the CDR3 is TGTGCCAGCAGCTTAACGGGAGAGGGCCCGGGCTACACCTTC. It translates to CASSLTGEGPGYTF.

CDR3 residues: CASSVQRGAGANVLTF. For the CDR3, the DNA is TGTGCCAGCAGCGTTCAGCGGGGGGCTGGGGCCAACGTCCTGACTTTC. This rearrangement joins TRBV13 to TRBJ2-6; 9 bases are a match to TRBD2. Per the germline V gene, CDR1 is PRHDT and CDR2 is FYEKMQ (reference sequence). The junction had 4 bases not matched to a gene; V was cut back by 5 bases and J by 2 bases. The CDR3 totals 16 residues.

The rearrangement joins TRBV7-2 to TRBJ2-5; 7 nucleotides match TRBD2. The J call may be faulty, since TRBJ2-7 better matches the DNA end. The CDR3 is made up of 15 amino acids. From germline, CDR1 is SGHTA and CDR2 FQGNSA. The chain's CDR3 is CASSLVAGDFYEQYF. CDR3 bases: TGTGCCAGCAGCTTAGTTGCGGGAGACTTCTACGAGCAGTACTTC.

The J gene is TRBJ2-3, the V gene TRBV10-1, with 8 bases fitting TRBD2. The CDR3 runs 16 residues. Per the germline V gene, CDR1 is WNHNN and CDR2 is SYGVQD (reference sequence). With V trimmed by 0 bases and J by 1 base, 3 bases remained unmatched. Written as DNA, the CDR3 is TGCGCCAGCAGTGAGTCGAGAGCGGGAGGCACAGATACGCAGTATTTT. The encoded protein is CASSESRAGGTDTQYF.

V usage is TRBV5-4 and J usage is TRBJ2-5, with unresolved D. Trimming took 4 bases from V and 1 from J, leaving 11 bases between them. CDR3 length: 14 residues. Germline-derived CDR1 and CDR2 are SGHNT and YYREEE (reference sequence). CDR3 amino acids: CASSAKTLQETQYF. CDR3 coding DNA: TGTGCCAGCAGCGCGAAGACTCTCCAAGAGACCCAGTACTTC.

The chain employs TRBV19 and TRBJ1-5; 8 positions agree with TRBD1. This CDR3 has 18 residues. CDR1 and CDR2 from the germline V gene are LNHDA and SQIVND (reference sequence). The V segment lost 5 bases and the J segment 9 bases; nucleotides outside the gene matches: 21. CDR3 protein: CASSLTYGRTGNSRPQHF. CDR3 bases: TGTGCCAGTAGTCTGACATACGGGAGGACAGGGAATTCTCGGCCCCAGCATTTT.

The chain couples TRBV29-1 to TRBJ2-3; 11 bases agree with TRBD1. The trim removed 7 bases at V and 3 bases at J, leaving 12 bases unmatched. The germline V gene encodes CDR1 SQVTM and CDR2 ANQGSEA. This CDR3 region has 16 residues. CDR3 region: CSGKWTGGGFTDTQYF. The CDR3 region has the DNA TGCAGCGGAAAATGGACAGGGGGCGGTTTTACAGATACGCAGTATTTT.

The chain couples TRBV5-6 to TRBJ2-1; no clear D gene. The CDR3 is made up of 11 amino acids. CDR1 SGHDT and CDR2 YYEEEE come from the germline V gene. V lost 4 bases to trimming and J lost 5 bases, with 4 bases between them. The DNA for the CDR3 is TGTGCCAGCAGCCTAAACAATGAGCAGTTCTTC. This sequence encodes CASSLNNEQFF.

Worth noting for this clone: A junction boundary mismatches the germline segment, possibly from a read error. Other DNA sequences in the sample encode the same CDR3. This rearrangement joins TRBV7-8 to TRBJ1-5; weak D call: TRBD1 (6 bases). CDR3 length: 16 residues. CDR1 is SGHVS, CDR2 FQNEAQ, per germline. The CDR3 coding sequence is TGTGCTAGCAGCCCCGGACAGATCATAAGCAATCAGCCCCAGCATTTT. Amino acids: CASSPGQIISNQPQHF.